A selection of T cell receptor beta chains follows, all from one sample in a study of blood T cell repertoires in COVID-19. The protocol was immunoSEQ multiplex PCR, while the TCRdb copy is restricted to in-frame clones and leaves out a portion. The sample consists of over 200,000 clones, approximately 86% of them appearing once. The sample taken for sequencing was PBMCs or T cells enriched from blood (not recorded which). These receptors were collected from a woman aged 25 to 39 who had been exposed to COVID-19. Both conserved end residues are part of each CDR3. The order of the fields is D gene, V gene, J gene, clone size, CDR3 protein, CDR3 DNA. A D gene is named only where the DNA matches it firmly. Clone size appears in some rows only: once, few, many, or a class for an expanded clone.

D gene: TRBD1; V gene: TRBV19; J gene: TRBJ2-7; clone size: few; CDR3 protein: CASSIAGRDRVDEQYF; CDR3 DNA: TGTGCCAGTAGTATAGCGGGCAGGGACAGGGTCGACGAGCAGTACTTC
D gene: -; V gene: TRBV28; J gene: TRBJ2-7; clone size: -; CDR3 protein: CASSPGTGHYEQYF; CDR3 DNA: TGTGCCAGCAGTCCCGGGACTGGTCACTACGAGCAGTACTTC
D gene: TRBD1; V gene: TRBV27; J gene: TRBJ1-1; clone size: -; CDR3 protein: CASSTIQGEAEAFF; CDR3 DNA: TGTGCCAGCAGTACAATTCAGGGGGAGGCTGAAGCTTTCTTT
D gene: -; V gene: TRBV6-1; J gene: TRBJ1-1; clone size: -; CDR3 protein: CASSDRGRTMLAFF; CDR3 DNA: TGTGCCAGCAGTGACAGGGGTAGGACCATGTTGGCTTTCTTT
D gene: TRBD2; V gene: TRBV2; J gene: TRBJ2-1; clone size: -; CDR3 protein: CASTASLAGGSNEQFF; CDR3 DNA: TGTGCCAGCACCGCCTCTCTAGCGGGGGGGTCCAATGAGCAGTTCTTC
D gene: TRBD1; V gene: TRBV7-9; J gene: TRBJ2-1; clone size: -; CDR3 protein: CASSLGTGFSYNEQFF; CDR3 DNA: TGTGCCAGCAGCTTGGGGACAGGGTTCTCCTACAATGAGCAGTTCTTC
D gene: TRBD1; V gene: TRBV3-1/TRBV3-2; J gene: TRBJ1-2; clone size: -; CDR3 protein: CASSRSDRALRYGYTF; CDR3 DNA: TGTGCCAGCAGCCGCTCGGACAGGGCTTTACGCTATGGCTACACCTTC
D gene: -; V gene: TRBV12-3/TRBV12-4; J gene: TRBJ1-5; clone size: once; CDR3 protein: CASSLRNQPQHF; CDR3 DNA: TGTGCCAGCAGTTTGAGGAATCAGCCCCAGCATTTT
D gene: -; V gene: TRBV7-2; J gene: TRBJ1-6; clone size: -; CDR3 protein: CASSPTVNNSPLHF; CDR3 DNA: TGTGCCAGCAGCCCCACGGTTAATAATTCACCCCTCCACTTT
D gene: -; V gene: TRBV5-4; J gene: TRBJ2-3; clone size: -; CDR3 protein: CASSLLAENTDTQYF; CDR3 DNA: TGTGCCAGCAGCTTGCTGGCGGAGAACACAGATACGCAGTATTTT
D gene: TRBD1; V gene: TRBV29-1; J gene: TRBJ2-2; clone size: -; CDR3 protein: CSVEDQRTGETGELFF; CDR3 DNA: TGCAGCGTTGAAGATCAGCGGACAGGGGAAACCGGGGAGCTGTTTTTT
D gene: -; V gene: TRBV7-2; J gene: TRBJ1-4; clone size: -; CDR3 protein: CASSLTPQPNEKLFF; CDR3 DNA: TGTGCCAGCAGCTTAACACCACAACCCAATGAAAAACTGTTTTTT
D gene: -; V gene: TRBV19; J gene: TRBJ1-1; clone size: -; CDR3 protein: CASNTPAGSDRNTEAFF; CDR3 DNA: TGTGCCAGTAATACCCCGGCAGGGTCAGATCGGAACACTGAAGCTTTCTTT
D gene: -; V gene: TRBV19; J gene: TRBJ2-7; clone size: -; CDR3 protein: CASRGGSSYEQYF; CDR3 DNA: TGTGCCAGTCGAGGAGGGAGCTCCTACGAGCAGTACTTC
D gene: -; V gene: TRBV6-1; J gene: TRBJ1-5; clone size: -; CDR3 protein: CASTQALAGQPQHF; CDR3 DNA: TGTGCCAGCACTCAGGCCCTAGCAGGTCAGCCCCAGCATTTT
D gene: TRBD1; V gene: TRBV29-1; J gene: TRBJ1-1; clone size: once; CDR3 protein: CSGGQSYTEAFF; CDR3 DNA: TGCAGCGGGGGACAGAGCTACACTGAAGCTTTCTTT
D gene: TRBD1; V gene: TRBV5-1; J gene: TRBJ2-1; clone size: -; CDR3 protein: CASGDRVNEQFF; CDR3 DNA: TGCGCCAGCGGCGACAGGGTCAATGAGCAGTTCTTC
D gene: -; V gene: TRBV3-1/TRBV3-2; J gene: TRBJ1-2; clone size: -; CDR3 protein: CASSQDSGGAFHGYTF; CDR3 DNA: TGTGCCAGCAGCCAAGATAGCGGCGGGGCATTCCATGGCTACACCTTC
D gene: -; V gene: TRBV3-1/TRBV3-2; J gene: TRBJ1-6; clone size: -; CDR3 protein: CASSQDSLLSLHF; CDR3 DNA: TGTGCCAGCAGCCAGGACAGTCTCTTATCCCTCCACTTT
D gene: -; V gene: TRBV4-2; J gene: TRBJ1-2; clone size: -; CDR3 protein: CASSQTGGSSNYGYTF; CDR3 DNA: TGTGCCAGCAGCCAGACAGGAGGTTCCTCTAACTATGGCTACACCTTC
D gene: -; V gene: TRBV30; J gene: TRBJ2-3; clone size: -; CDR3 protein: CAWSHKGLGGDTQYF; CDR3 DNA: TGTGCCTGGAGTCACAAGGGACTCGGTGGAGATACGCAGTATTTT
D gene: -; V gene: TRBV2; J gene: TRBJ1-5; clone size: -; CDR3 protein: CASSRSQVSQPQHF; CDR3 DNA: TGTGCCAGCAGCAGGTCACAGGTGAGTCAGCCCCAGCATTTT
D gene: -; V gene: TRBV6-5; J gene: TRBJ2-2; clone size: -; CDR3 protein: CASLGTQNTGELFF; CDR3 DNA: TGTGCCAGCCTCGGGACTCAGAACACCGGGGAGCTGTTTTTT
D gene: -; V gene: TRBV6-5; J gene: TRBJ2-7; clone size: -; CDR3 protein: CAARWATAYEQYF; CDR3 DNA: TGTGCCGCCCGTTGGGCCACCGCCTACGAGCAGTACTTC
D gene: TRBD1; V gene: TRBV5-1; J gene: TRBJ1-3; clone size: few; CDR3 protein: CASSFGTGGRGSGNTIYF; CDR3 DNA: TGCGCCAGCAGCTTCGGGACAGGGGGCAGAGGCTCTGGAAACACCATATATTTT
D gene: -; V gene: TRBV7-6; J gene: TRBJ2-3; clone size: once; CDR3 protein: CASSFGGRTDTQYF; CDR3 DNA: TGTGCCAGCAGCTTCGGGGGGCGCACAGATACGCAGTATTTT
D gene: -; V gene: TRBV5-4; J gene: TRBJ1-1; clone size: -; CDR3 protein: CASSLEGGALTEAFF; CDR3 DNA: TGTGCCAGCAGCTTAGAGGGGGGGGCGCTTACTGAAGCTTTCTTT
D gene: -; V gene: TRBV18; J gene: TRBJ1-6; clone size: -; CDR3 protein: CASSLGRKGNSPLHF; CDR3 DNA: TGTGCCAGCTCACTAGGACGGAAGGGGAATTCACCCCTCCACTTT
D gene: -; V gene: TRBV6-2/TRBV6-3; J gene: TRBJ2-3; clone size: -; CDR3 protein: CASSRGRKHTDTQYF; CDR3 DNA: TGTGCCAGCAGCCGGGGGAGGAAGCACACAGATACGCAGTATTTT
D gene: -; V gene: TRBV5-6; J gene: TRBJ1-5; clone size: -; CDR3 protein: CASARDRNQPQHF; CDR3 DNA: TGTGCCAGCGCCAGGGATCGGAATCAGCCCCAGCATTTT
D gene: TRBD1; V gene: TRBV11-3; J gene: TRBJ2-2; clone size: -; CDR3 protein: CASSAGTATGTGELFF; CDR3 DNA: TGTGCCAGCAGCGCTGGGACAGCTACCGGGACCGGGGAGCTGTTTTTT
D gene: TRBD2; V gene: TRBV27; J gene: TRBJ2-3; clone size: -; CDR3 protein: CASSFLTLAGGLDTQYF; CDR3 DNA: TGTGCCAGCAGTTTTCTGACATTGGCGGGGGGGTTGGATACGCAGTATTTT
D gene: TRBD1; V gene: TRBV23-1; J gene: TRBJ1-2; clone size: -; CDR3 protein: CASSPPRDSYGYTF; CDR3 DNA: TGCGCCAGCAGTCCACCCCGGGACAGCTATGGCTACACCTTC
D gene: -; V gene: TRBV6-5; J gene: TRBJ1-1; clone size: few; CDR3 protein: CASSFGGAVTEAFF; CDR3 DNA: TGTGCCAGCAGTTTCGGCGGGGCCGTCACTGAAGCTTTCTTT
D gene: -; V gene: TRBV4-1; J gene: TRBJ1-1; clone size: -; CDR3 protein: CASSQAPGAGNTEAFF; CDR3 DNA: TGCGCCAGCAGCCAAGCCCCAGGGGCTGGGAACACTGAAGCTTTCTTT
D gene: -; V gene: TRBV30; J gene: TRBJ1-5; clone size: -; CDR3 protein: CAWRATGISNQPQHF; CDR3 DNA: TGTGCCTGGAGGGCGACAGGTATTAGCAATCAGCCCCAGCATTTT
D gene: -; V gene: TRBV3-1/TRBV3-2; J gene: TRBJ2-7; clone size: -; CDR3 protein: CASSQDAGPSYEQYF; CDR3 DNA: TGTGCCAGCAGCCAAGACGCAGGGCCCTCCTACGAGCAGTACTTC
D gene: -; V gene: TRBV5-5; J gene: TRBJ2-7; clone size: -; CDR3 protein: CASSLTGVAYEQYF; CDR3 DNA: TGTGCCAGCAGCTTAACCGGGGTGGCCTACGAGCAGTACTTC
D gene: -; V gene: TRBV6-5; J gene: TRBJ1-2; clone size: -; CDR3 protein: CASTSQGGGYGYTF; CDR3 DNA: TGTGCCAGCACCTCACAGGGTGGAGGCTATGGCTACACCTTC
D gene: TRBD1; V gene: TRBV2; J gene: TRBJ1-3; clone size: -; CDR3 protein: CASSTQGAAGNTIYF; CDR3 DNA: TGTGCCAGCAGCACCCAGGGGGCAGCTGGAAACACCATATATTTT
D gene: TRBD1; V gene: TRBV5-1; J gene: TRBJ2-7; clone size: once; CDR3 protein: CASSLQQGARHEQYF; CDR3 DNA: TGCGCCAGCAGCTTACAACAGGGGGCCAGGCACGAGCAGTACTTC